The rows below give T cell receptor beta chains drawn from one sample of a study of T cell repertoires in cytomegalovirus infection. Via MiXCR, TCRdb re-called the reads, giving one row per CDR3 protein. In the table there are about 330,000 distinct CDR3 sequences, 9.5% of which are singletons. Sequences were obtained from PBMCs. These receptors were collected from a human donor in good health (CMV status not recorded). Some clones in this sample may be carry-over from other donors' samples. CDR3s include the opening cysteine and the closing phenylalanine or tryptophan. The D gene is left open where the match is weak. Clone size is shown for a subset of rows, as once, few, many or a class of expanded clone.

abundance	j_gene	d_gene	v_gene	CDR3nt	CDR3aa
NA	TRBJ2-7	NA	TRBV18	TGTGCCAGCTCACAATTGGGGGAAAGCGAGCAGTACTTC	CASSQLGESEQYF
many	TRBJ1-5	NA	TRBV7-2	TGTGCCAGCAGCTTAGAGGCAGCACGCCAGCATTTT	CASSLEAARQHF
many	TRBJ2-2	TRBD2	TRBV5-6	TGTGCCAGCAGTCCCGGGACTAGCGGTACCACCGGGGAGCTGTTTTTT	CASSPGTSGTTGELFF
few	TRBJ1-2	TRBD1	TRBV12-3/TRBV12-4	TGTGCCAGCAGTTTAGCGGTCAGGGGGTATGGCTACACCTTC	CASSLAVRGYGYTF
few	TRBJ2-3	NA	TRBV7-2	TGTGCCAGCAGCTTAGGGGGGGCTTCCCATACGCAGTATTTT	CASSLGGASHTQYF
many	TRBJ2-7	NA	TRBV7-2	TGTGCCAGCAGCTTGGGTATAGTCTACGAGCAGTACTTC	CASSLGIVYEQYF
many	TRBJ1-5	TRBD1	TRBV6-2/TRBV6-3	TGTGCCAGCAGCACCCGACAGGGCAGCAATCAGCCCCAGCATTTT	CASSTRQGSNQPQHF
many	TRBJ2-7	NA	TRBV6-1	TGTGCCAGCAGCCCACTCGCCGCCAAGGTCCCAACCGAGCAGTACTTC	CASSPLAAKVPTEQYF
many	TRBJ1-2	NA	TRBV7-6	TGTGCCAGCAGCTTCGACAGAGTTTATGGCTACACCTTC	CASSFDRVYGYTF
NA	TRBJ1-5	NA	TRBV10-3	TGTGCCATCAGAGAGACAGATTCTAGCAATCAGCCCCAGCATTTT	CAIRETDSSNQPQHF
many	TRBJ1-6	TRBD1	TRBV7-9	TGTGCCAGCAGTCGAGATATGCTGACAGGGAGGGATTCACCCCTCCACTTT	CASSRDMLTGRDSPLHF
many	TRBJ1-3	NA	TRBV6-1	TGTGCCAGCAGCGTACGGGGAAACACCATATATTTT	CASSVRGNTIYF
few	TRBJ2-7	NA	TRBV30	TGTGCCTGGAGTGTATGGGCAGGGGCCTACGAGCAGTACTTC	CAWSVWAGAYEQYF
many	TRBJ2-3	TRBD2	TRBV6-2/TRBV6-3	TGTGCCAGCAAAGAAGCGGGAGTGGGCACAGATACGCAGTATTTT	CASKEAGVGTDTQYF
many	TRBJ2-1	TRBD2	TRBV18	TGTGCCAGCTCACCACAGAAAGGACTAGCGGAAGACAATGAGCAGTTCTTC	CASSPQKGLAEDNEQFF
NA	TRBJ1-1	TRBD1	TRBV20-1	TGCAGTGCTTCCACAGGGGACACTGAAGCTTTCTTT	CSASTGDTEAFF
many	TRBJ2-5	NA	TRBV7-2	TGTGCCAGCAGCTTAAGGGCTAACCAAGAGACCCAGTACTTC	CASSLRANQETQYF
few	TRBJ2-5	TRBD2	TRBV27	TGTGCCAGCAGTTTAACGGGGACTAGCGGACAAGAGACCCAGTACTTC	CASSLTGTSGQETQYF
many	TRBJ1-5	NA	TRBV7-2	TGTGCCAGCAGCGGACCTAATCGGGGACAGCCCCAGCATTTT	CASSGPNRGQPQHF
many	TRBJ2-7	TRBD2	TRBV12-3/TRBV12-4	TGTGCCAGCAGTTTAAAAAGAGTTCTTGGGGGGACTAGGGCCCCCGAGCAGTACTTC	CASSLKRVLGGTRAPEQYF
many	TRBJ2-1	TRBD2	TRBV7-2	TGTGCCAGCAGCTTCCGCGGGGGTGAGCAGTTCTTC	CASSFRGGEQFF
NA	TRBJ2-5	TRBD2	TRBV10-2	TGCGCCAGCAGGGGGGGACTAGCCCAGACCCAGTACTTC	CASRGGLAQTQYF
many	TRBJ2-5	TRBD1	TRBV7-2	TGTGCCAGCAGCCGAACAGGGGAAAAAGAGACCCAGTACTTC	CASSRTGEKETQYF
many	TRBJ1-3	NA	TRBV28	TGTGCCAGCAGCCCTGGGGGCTGGGGGCGAAAGGGAAACACCATATATTTT	CASSPGGWGRKGNTIYF
NA	TRBJ2-1	TRBD2	TRBV6-2/TRBV6-3	TGTGCCAGCAGTTCCCCCAGACTAGCGGTATTAAATGAGCAGTTCTTC	CASSSPRLAVLNEQFF
few	TRBJ1-1	TRBD1	TRBV6-2/TRBV6-3	TGTGCCAGCAGCGCCGGACAGGGATGGACTGAAGCTTTCTTT	CASSAGQGWTEAFF
NA	TRBJ1-5	NA	TRBV4-3	TGCGCCAGCAGCGATCCGGGAGGCAATCAGCCCCAGCATTTT	CASSDPGGNQPQHF
few	TRBJ1-1	NA	TRBV6-5	TGTGCCAGCAGGCCTCTTCAGGGGACGACTGAAGCTTTCTTT	CASRPLQGTTEAFF
many	TRBJ1-1	NA	TRBV7-2	TGTGCCAGCAGCTTAGTTAGCACGAACACTGAAGCTTTCTTT	CASSLVSTNTEAFF
NA	TRBJ2-7	NA	TRBV9	TGTGCCAGCAGCGTAGGAGACTCCCGAGAGCAGTACTTC	CASSVGDSREQYF
few	TRBJ1-5	NA	TRBV7-3	TGTGCCAGCAGCTCGACCAAGACGGCCCAGCATTTT	CASSSTKTAQHF
NA	TRBJ2-1	NA	TRBV10-3	TGTGCCATCAGCGCAATCCCCACTGAGCAGTTCTTC	CAISAIPTEQFF
few	TRBJ1-2	TRBD1	TRBV7-9	TGTGCCAGCAGCCGAGGGGGCGCGAACTATGGCTACACCTTC	CASSRGGANYGYTF
many	TRBJ1-6	NA	TRBV7-2	TGTGCCAGCAGCTTAGACGGGATGCGTAATTCACCCCTCCACTTT	CASSLDGMRNSPLHF
many	TRBJ1-1	TRBD1	TRBV4-1	TGCGCCAGCAGCCTCGGACAGGGGGATGAAGCTTTCTTT	CASSLGQGDEAFF
NA	TRBJ2-1	NA	TRBV7-9	TGTGCCAGCAGCTCAACACTAGGGGGGTCAACTCTCCGGGCCAATGAGCAGTTCTTC	CASSSTLGGSTLRANEQFF
NA	TRBJ2-1	NA	TRBV6-2/TRBV6-3	TGTGCCAGCAGTCACGACGTGTCCTACAATGAGCAGTTCTTC	CASSHDVSYNEQFF
few	TRBJ1-1	NA	TRBV19	TGTGCCAGTACCCCAAACCCCCGTTCGGGTGAAGCTTTCTTT	CASTPNPRSGEAFF
NA	TRBJ1-1	NA	TRBV5-6	TGTGCCAGCAGCCAAGGCAGGATAAGGAACACTGAAGCTTTCTTT	CASSQGRIRNTEAFF
NA	TRBJ1-1	TRBD1	TRBV5-6	TGTGCCAGCAGCTCGCCGGGACAGCCAGTTGTTGAAGCTTTCTTT	CASSSPGQPVVEAFF
many	TRBJ1-1	NA	TRBV7-9	TGTGCCAGCAGCTTAGGAACAGGGATGAACACTGAAGCTTTCTTT	CASSLGTGMNTEAFF
many	TRBJ2-2	TRBD2	TRBV12-3/TRBV12-4	TGTGCCAGCAGCCGACTAGCGGGGGAGGCCGGGGAGCTGTTTTTT	CASSRLAGEAGELFF
many	TRBJ2-1	TRBD1	TRBV7-2	TGTGCCAGCAGAGGCGGACAGGGGAGGTACAATGAGCAGTTCTTC	CASRGGQGRYNEQFF
few	TRBJ1-3	TRBD1	TRBV28	TGTGCCAGCAGTTTGAGGGGGACAGGAGCTGGAAACACCATATATTTT	CASSLRGTGAGNTIYF
few	TRBJ1-2	NA	TRBV12-3/TRBV12-4	TGTGCCAGCAGTCACGTCTCCTATGGCTACACCTTC	CASSHVSYGYTF
many	TRBJ2-7	NA	TRBV6-2/TRBV6-3	TGTGCCAGCAGTTACGCAGGGGCGAGTGTGGCCGTAATCCGTACCTACGAGCAGTACTTC	CASSYAGASVAVIRTYEQYF
few	TRBJ2-7	TRBD2	TRBV4-2	TGTGCCAGCAGCCAAGTGACTAGCGCTAAGCAGTACTTC	CASSQVTSAKQYF